This T cell receptor beta chain was sequenced for a study of monozygotic twins with inflammatory bowel disease. Each UMI harboured a 6-nucleotide sample barcode and was appended via template switching. The cDNA of both the TCRalpha and TCRbeta chains was subjected to two nested PCRs of 16 and 9 cycles. With the 5' RACE reads reprocessed, TCRdb shows one record per CDR3 protein and no DNA. This sample's table has 300,000 to 350,000 distinct CDR3 sequences. Study-level findings and limits: Fewer clonotypes were shared with others by IBD patients than by healthy twins, especially with disease activity. Against healthy co-twins, IBD patients had lower TCRbeta diversity (measured by inverse Simpson).

Points on this clonotype: The antigen is unknown.

The CDR3 runs 15 residues. The V gene's germline CDR1 is SGHNT and CDR2 YYREEE (reference sequence). Sample: blood. The chain recombines TRBV5-4 with TRBJ2-5; TCRdb designates TRBD1, a call that cannot be tested without DNA. The TCR was taken from a human donor with ulcerative colitis or Crohn's disease, or a healthy co-twin of an affected twin (not recorded which). The CDR3 sequence: CASSLSPTGRETQYF.